One and the same sample provided the 25 T cell receptor beta chains below, sequenced in a study of glioma-infiltrating T cells after dendritic cell vaccination. Using immunoSEQ multiplex PCR, the repertoire was profiled, and TCRdb retains in-frame clones only, with some absent. The sample lists 65,000 to 90,000 clones, 82% occurring once. The sequencing here drew on blood, taken before dendritic cell vaccination. Receptors originate from a human donor with glioblastoma.

This chain connects TRBV6-5 to TRBJ2-1; TRBD2 matches 10 bases. CDR1 and CDR2 from the germline V gene are MNHEY and SVGAGI. There are 15 residues in the CDR3. Germline trimming cut 8 bases from V and 0 bases from J; bases unmatched to any gene: 4. The CDR3 DNA is TGTGCCAGCGGGATAGCGGGGGGCTCCTACAATGAGCAGTTCTTC. The encoded protein is CASGIAGGSYNEQFF.

The chain combines TRBV5-4 with TRBJ2-3; TRBD2 aligns across 8 bases. V was clipped by 0 bases and J by 0 bases; unmatched bases: 3. From germline, CDR1 is SGHNT and CDR2 YYREEE (reference sequence). There are 16 residues in the CDR3. Written as DNA, the CDR3 is TGTGCCAGCAGCTTGGCACTAGCGGCTAGCACAGATACGCAGTATTTT. This sequence encodes CASSLALAASTDTQYF.

This clone was counted once. The V call is TRBV19, the J call TRBJ1-5, with a weak D call TRBD1 (6 bases). CDR3 length equals 14 residues. The V and J ends lost 10 bases and 2 bases respectively, with 15 bases between them. Germline V gives CDR1 LNHDA, CDR2 SQIVND (reference sequence). The CDR3 DNA is TGTGCCACTGCGACAGGTGATGGCAATCAGCCCCAGCATTTT. Amino acids: CATATGDGNQPQHF.

The V call is TRBV5-1, the J call TRBJ2-7, with 11 bases matching TRBD2. This CDR3 spans 15 amino acids. J gave up 4 bases and V 0 bases, and 3 bases lay outside the gene matches. Germline V gives CDR1 SGHRS, CDR2 YFSETQ. For the CDR3, the DNA is TGCGCCAGCAGCTTGGCCACTAGCGGGGGTTACGAGCAGTACTTC. Protein sequence: CASSLATSGGYEQYF.

This clone was recorded a few times. V gene TRBV9 combines with J gene TRBJ2-1, with 9 bases fitting TRBD1. Germline trimming cut 4 bases from V and 4 bases from J; bases unmatched to any gene: 3. Germline lookup yields CDR1 SGDLS and CDR2 YYNGEE. CDR3 length equals 14 residues. CDR3: CASSPGTGYNEQFF. The CDR3, as DNA: TGTGCCAGCAGCCCCGGGACAGGGTACAATGAGCAGTTCTTC.

The chain carries TRBV6-5 and TRBJ1-5; a possible D gene is TRBD1 (6 bases). The CDR3 spans 15 residues. V gave up 2 bases and J gave up 1 base, with 9 bases separating them. Germline CDR1 is MNHEY and CDR2 is SVGAGI. Here the CDR3 reads CASSYVQGSNQPQHF. CDR3 DNA: TGTGCCAGCAGTTACGTACAGGGCAGCAATCAGCCCCAGCATTTT.

For this clone: The CDR3 carries no conserved terminal phenylalanine or tryptophan, so it likely arises from a read error. V and J are TRBV7-9 and TRBJ1-1; D is unresolved. The CDR3 spans 14 residues. From germline, CDR1 is SEHNR and CDR2 FQNEAQ (reference sequence). The DNA of the CDR3 is TGTGCCAGCAGCTTTACGGGGATGAATACTGAAGCTTTCCTT. Translation: CASSFTGMNTEAFL.

The chain joins TRBV27 to TRBJ2-1; tentatively, D is TRBD1 (6 bases). This CDR3 comprises 16 residues. In germline, CDR1 is MNHEY, CDR2 SMNVEV (reference sequence). V was shortened by 6 bases and J by 7 bases, with 22 bases between the two germline ends. CDR3 protein: CASSPLGQGRANEQFF. The CDR3 nucleotides read TGTGCCAGCAGCCCTCTCGGGCAGGGGCGAGCGAATGAGCAGTTCTTC.

This chain uses TRBV29-1 with TRBJ1-1, with D perhaps TRBD1 (6 bases). V dropped 7 bases and J dropped 0 bases, with 12 bases sitting between them. Germline CDR1 SQVTM, CDR2 ANQGSEA. This CDR3 has 13 amino acids. DNA of the CDR3: TGCAGCGCCGAAGGACAGATGAACACTGAAGCTTTCTTT. It translates to CSAEGQMNTEAFF.

This chain links TRBV5-1 with TRBJ2-7, with 7 bases lining up with TRBD1. This CDR3 spans 15 amino acids. Per germline, CDR1 SGHRS and CDR2 YFSETQ. V was pared by 0 bases and J by 3 bases, with 6 bases of the junction left unmatched. This CDR3 reads CASSLESTGYYEQYF. DNA for the CDR3: TGCGCCAGCAGCTTGGAATCGACAGGGTACTACGAGCAGTACTTC. The variable domain in full, with the rest retrieved from reference TRBV5-1 and TRBJ2-7, is KAGVTQTPRYLIKTRGQQVTLSCSPISGHRSVSWYQQTPGQGLQFLFEYFSETQRNKGNFPGRFSGRQFSNSRSEMNVSTLELGDSALYLCASSLESTGYYEQYFGPGTRLTVT.

J is TRBJ2-3 and V is TRBV2; D remains ambiguous. The CDR3 covers 13 residues. With 4 bases removed from V and 6 bases from J, the gap between germline ends came to 11 bases. The V gene's germline CDR1 is SNHLY and CDR2 FYNNEI. The CDR3 nucleotides are TGTGCCAGCAGTGTTTATGCACATGATACGCAGTATTTT. Translated, it gives CASSVYAHDTQYF.

The chain carries TRBV30 and TRBJ1-5; D is possibly TRBD1 (6 bases). The CDR3 extends over 15 amino acids. The ends were cut back, 6 bases at V and 6 bases at J, with 21 bases in the middle. Germline V gene lookup returns CDR1 GTSNPN and CDR2 SVGIG (reference sequence). CDR3 amino acids: CACQVPGQVRQPQHF. The DNA for the CDR3 is TGTGCCTGTCAAGTCCCGGGACAAGTGCGTCAGCCCCAGCATTTT.

The V and J genes are TRBV7-2 and TRBJ2-3; 11 bases align to TRBD2. CDR3 size: 16 residues. Germline loops: CDR1 SGHTA, CDR2 FQGNSA. J lost 4 bases, V lost 2 bases, and 5 bases had no gene match. The CDR3 spells CASSLYLAGGPDTQYF. CDR3 DNA: TGTGCCAGCAGCTTATACCTAGCGGGGGGCCCAGATACGCAGTATTTT.

V is TRBV7-9 and J is TRBJ2-1, with 10 bases identical to TRBD2. This CDR3 region has 17 residues. V lost 10 bases, J lost 4 bases, and 16 bases stayed unmatched. CDR1 is SEHNR, CDR2 FQNEAQ, per germline (reference sequence). CDR3 residues: CATPPSSGGERYNEQFF. The DNA of the CDR3 is TGTGCCACCCCACCCTCCAGCGGGGGGGAACGGTACAATGAGCAGTTCTTC.

The CDR3 loop is CASNQTPGVRTEAFF. The CDR3 region has the DNA TGTGCCAGCAATCAAACCCCAGGGGTACGCACTGAAGCTTTCTTT. The V and J genes are TRBV6-5 and TRBJ1-1, with D possibly matching TRBD1 (6 bases). V was trimmed by 7 bases and J by 4 bases, leaving 19 bases between them. Germline CDR1 is MNHEY and CDR2 is SVGAGI. The CDR3 is made up of 15 amino acids.

The rearrangement joins TRBV25-1 to TRBJ1-1; 7 nucleotides line up with TRBD1. Germline trimming cut 7 bases from V and 1 base from J; bases unmatched to any gene: 3. The germline V gene encodes CDR1 MGHDK and CDR2 SYGVNS. This CDR3 region has 13 residues. The CDR3 region is CASKDRANTEAFF. CDR3 nucleotide sequence: TGTGCCAGCAAAGACAGGGCGAACACTGAAGCTTTCTTT.

In this sample, this clone turned up a few times. The chain links TRBV4-1 to TRBJ1-5; D is ambiguous. Between the trimmed V and J ends, which lost 0 bases and 3 bases, there was a span of 15 bases. CDR1 MGHRA and CDR2 YSYEKL come from the germline V gene. The CDR3 is 17 residues long. CDR3 coding DNA: TGCGCCAGCAGCCAAGAAAAGGCAGTAGAGGTCAATCAGCCCCAGCATTTT. Translated: CASSQEKAVEVNQPQHF.

V usage is TRBV19 and J usage is TRBJ1-2, with D tentatively TRBD1 (6 bases). Trimming pared 10 bases from V and 6 bases from J, leaving 15 bases between. Germline V CDR1 and CDR2: LNHDA, SQIVND (reference sequence). The CDR3 consists of 12 residues. The CDR3 bases are TGTGCCACCGCCGGGACACCCCATGGCTACACCTTC. It yields the protein CATAGTPHGYTF.

The rearrangement uses TRBV28 and TRBJ2-1, with 11 bases fitting TRBD2. Germline CDR1 MDHEN, CDR2 SYDVKM. V shed 4 bases, J shed 5 bases, and the junction held 10 bases outside the gene matches. There are 17 residues in the CDR3. The CDR3: CASSSGTSGHLHNEQFF. CDR3 nucleotide sequence: TGTGCCAGCAGTTCCGGGACTAGCGGACACCTCCACAATGAGCAGTTCTTC.

The gene calls are TRBV23-1 and TRBJ2-2, with TRBD1 identical over 10 bases. TRBV23-1 carries the ORF label, with uncertain function. Trimming cost V 2 bases and J 7 bases; bases outside gene matches: 1. The CDR3 is 14 amino acids. CDR3 bases: TGCGCCAGCAGTCAAGGGACAGGGGACGGGGAGCTGTTTTTT. This sequence encodes CASSQGTGDGELFF.

The chain couples TRBV7-9 to TRBJ2-2; no firm D call. The V and J ends lost 3 bases and 1 base respectively, with 6 bases between them. The CDR3 covers 14 residues. CDR1 is SEHNR, CDR2 FQNEAQ, per germline (reference sequence). CDR3 coding DNA: TGTGCCAGCAGCTTTTCGGGGAACACCGGGGAGCTGTTTTTT. Translated, it gives CASSFSGNTGELFF.

This sequence joins TRBV5-1 and TRBJ2-5; TRBD2 matches at 11 bases. V lost 4 bases, J lost 7 bases, and 6 bases stayed unmatched. Germline values: CDR1 SGHRS, CDR2 YFSETQ. The CDR3 covers 14 residues. CDR3: CASSPGLAVGTQYF. The CDR3, as DNA: TGCGCCAGCAGCCCGGGACTAGCGGTGGGGACCCAGTACTTC.

The V gene is TRBV19, the J gene TRBJ2-1; 9 positions match TRBD1. CDR1 is LNHDA and CDR2 is SQIVND in the germline V gene (reference sequence). V lost 3 bases to trimming and J lost 8 bases; unmatched junction nucleotides: 8. The length of the CDR3 is 15 residues. CDR3 sequence: CASSMMDRGWDEQFF. The CDR3 nucleotides read TGTGCCAGTAGTATGATGGACAGGGGTTGGGATGAGCAGTTCTTC.

The V call is TRBV4-1, the J call TRBJ2-5; 13 positions agree with TRBD2. Germline CDR1 reads MGHRA; CDR2 reads YSYEKL. Germline trimming cut 0 bases from V and 0 bases from J; bases unmatched to any gene: 7. The CDR3 totals 19 residues. DNA for the CDR3: TGCGCCAGCAGCCAAGATCTGGGGACTAGCGGGACTTACCAAGAGACCCAGTACTTC. Protein product: CASSQDLGTSGTYQETQYF.

The chain joins TRBV19 to TRBJ1-2; 9 bases are shared with TRBD1. The CDR3 has 15 residues. V was clipped by 4 bases and J by 8 bases; unmatched bases: 11. Germline CDR1 and CDR2: LNHDA and SQIVND (reference sequence). This chain's CDR3 is CASSNVAQGARGYTF. For the CDR3, the DNA is TGTGCCAGTAGTAATGTCGCACAGGGGGCGCGGGGCTACACCTTC.